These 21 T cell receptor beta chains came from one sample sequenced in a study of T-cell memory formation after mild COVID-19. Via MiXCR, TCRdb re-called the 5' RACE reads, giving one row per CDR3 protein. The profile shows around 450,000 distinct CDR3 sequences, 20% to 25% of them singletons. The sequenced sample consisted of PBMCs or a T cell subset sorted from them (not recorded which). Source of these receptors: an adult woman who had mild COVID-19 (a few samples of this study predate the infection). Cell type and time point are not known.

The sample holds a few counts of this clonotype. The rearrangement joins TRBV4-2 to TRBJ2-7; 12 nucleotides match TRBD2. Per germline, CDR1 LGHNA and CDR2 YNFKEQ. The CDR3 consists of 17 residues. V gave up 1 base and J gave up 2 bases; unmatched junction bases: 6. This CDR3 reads CASSQVFASGRAYEQYF. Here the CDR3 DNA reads TGTGCCAGCAGCCAAGTTTTTGCTAGCGGGAGGGCCTACGAGCAGTACTTC.

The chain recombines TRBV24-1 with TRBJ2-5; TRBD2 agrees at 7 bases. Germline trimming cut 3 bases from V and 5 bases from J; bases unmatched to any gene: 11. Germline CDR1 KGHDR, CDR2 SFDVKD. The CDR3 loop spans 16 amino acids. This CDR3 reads CATSDGLGGGYETQYF. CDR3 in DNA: TGTGCCACCAGTGATGGCCTGGGGGGGGGATACGAGACCCAGTACTTC.

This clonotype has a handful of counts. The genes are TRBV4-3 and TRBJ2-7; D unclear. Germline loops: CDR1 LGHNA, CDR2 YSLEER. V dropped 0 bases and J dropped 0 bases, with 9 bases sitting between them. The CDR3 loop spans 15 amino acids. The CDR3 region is CASSQDRLSSYEQYF. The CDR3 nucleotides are TGCGCCAGCAGCCAAGACCGGCTTAGCTCCTACGAGCAGTACTTC.

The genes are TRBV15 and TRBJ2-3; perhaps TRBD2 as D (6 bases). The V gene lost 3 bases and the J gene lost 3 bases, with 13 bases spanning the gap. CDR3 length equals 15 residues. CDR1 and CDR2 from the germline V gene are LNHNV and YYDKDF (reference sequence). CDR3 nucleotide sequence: TGTGCCACCAGCAGGCGGGGAATCGGGACAGATACGCAGTATTTT. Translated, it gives CATSRRGIGTDTQYF.

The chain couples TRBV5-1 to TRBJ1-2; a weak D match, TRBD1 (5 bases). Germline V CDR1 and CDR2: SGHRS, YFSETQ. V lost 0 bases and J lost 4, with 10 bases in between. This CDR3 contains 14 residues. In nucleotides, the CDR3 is TGCGCCAGCAGCTTGGAGGGGAGTACCTATGGCTACACCTTC. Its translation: CASSLEGSTYGYTF.

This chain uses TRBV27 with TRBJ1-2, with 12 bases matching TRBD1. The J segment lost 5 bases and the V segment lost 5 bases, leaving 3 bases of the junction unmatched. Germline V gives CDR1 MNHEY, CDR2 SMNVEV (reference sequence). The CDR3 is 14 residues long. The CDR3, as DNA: TGTGCCAGCAGTGGGACAGGGGGCGGGTATGGCTACACCTTC. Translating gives CASSGTGGGYGYTF.

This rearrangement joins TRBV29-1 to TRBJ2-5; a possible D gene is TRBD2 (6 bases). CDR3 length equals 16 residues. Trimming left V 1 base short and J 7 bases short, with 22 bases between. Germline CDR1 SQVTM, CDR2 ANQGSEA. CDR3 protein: CSVEAGTGPGRGTQYF. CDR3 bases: TGCAGCGTTGAAGCTGGTACGGGGCCCGGGCGGGGGACCCAGTACTTC.

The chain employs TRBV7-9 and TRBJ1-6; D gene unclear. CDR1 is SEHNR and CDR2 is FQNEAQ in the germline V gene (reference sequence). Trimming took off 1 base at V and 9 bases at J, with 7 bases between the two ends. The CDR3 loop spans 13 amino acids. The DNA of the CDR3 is TGTGCCAGCAGCTTAGATGGTGTTTCACCCCTCCACTTT. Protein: CASSLDGVSPLHF.

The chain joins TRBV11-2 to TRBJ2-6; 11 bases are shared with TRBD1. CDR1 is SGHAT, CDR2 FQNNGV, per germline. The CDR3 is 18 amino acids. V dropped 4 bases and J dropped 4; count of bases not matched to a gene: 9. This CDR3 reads CASSSGTGGTLGANVLTF. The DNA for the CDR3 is TGTGCCAGCAGCTCCGGGACAGGGGGGACCCTGGGGGCCAACGTCCTGACTTTC.

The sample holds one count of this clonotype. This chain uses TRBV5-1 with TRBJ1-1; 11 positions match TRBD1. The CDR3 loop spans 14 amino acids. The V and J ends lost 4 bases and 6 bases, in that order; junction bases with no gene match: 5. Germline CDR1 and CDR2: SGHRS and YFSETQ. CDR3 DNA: TGCGCCAGCAGCCACAGGACAGGGGGCTCTGAAGCTTTCTTT. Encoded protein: CASSHRTGGSEAFF.

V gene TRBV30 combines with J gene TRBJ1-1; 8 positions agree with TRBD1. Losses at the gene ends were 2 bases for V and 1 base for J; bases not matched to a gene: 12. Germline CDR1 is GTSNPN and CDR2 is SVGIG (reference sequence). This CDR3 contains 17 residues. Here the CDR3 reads CAWSYGAGGLGNTEAFF. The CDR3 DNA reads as TGTGCCTGGAGTTACGGCGCAGGGGGCCTGGGGAACACTGAAGCTTTCTTT.

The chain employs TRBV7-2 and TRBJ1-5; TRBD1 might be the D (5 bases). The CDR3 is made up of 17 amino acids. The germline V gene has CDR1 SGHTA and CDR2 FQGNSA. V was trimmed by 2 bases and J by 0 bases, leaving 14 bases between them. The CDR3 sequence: CASSLSGRVTSNQPQHF. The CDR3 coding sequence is TGTGCCAGCAGCTTATCTGGCAGGGTAACTAGCAATCAGCCCCAGCATTTT.

This CDR3 reads CASSSYGGGDTQYF. The CDR3 DNA is TGTGCCAGCAGTTCCTACGGTGGGGGGGATACGCAGTATTTT. J is TRBJ2-3 and V is TRBV27; TRBD2 is a possible D gene (6 bases). The CDR3 extends over 14 amino acids. V lost 4 bases, J lost 6 bases, and 14 bases lay in between. Germline CDR1 reads MNHEY; CDR2 reads SMNVEV (reference sequence).

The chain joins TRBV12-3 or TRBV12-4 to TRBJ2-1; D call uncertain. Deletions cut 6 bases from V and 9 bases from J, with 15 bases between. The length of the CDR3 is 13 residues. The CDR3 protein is CASSNPRSREQFF. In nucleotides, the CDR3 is TGTGCCAGCAGCAACCCCCGCTCCCGTGAGCAGTTCTTC.

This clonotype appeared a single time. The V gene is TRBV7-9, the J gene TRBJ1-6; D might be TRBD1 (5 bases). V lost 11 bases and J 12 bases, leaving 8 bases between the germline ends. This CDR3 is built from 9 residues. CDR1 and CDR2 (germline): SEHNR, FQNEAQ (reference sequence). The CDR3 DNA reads TGTGCCGCGGGACGACCCCTCCACTTT. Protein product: CAAGRPLHF.

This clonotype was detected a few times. Written as DNA, the CDR3 is TGTGCCAGCAGCTCGGTAGCGGGAGTCCACAATGAGCAGTTCTTC. Protein: CASSSVAGVHNEQFF. The chain has TRBV11-2 and TRBJ2-1; 9 bases are a match to TRBD2. This CDR3 has 15 residues. The J segment lost 5 bases and the V segment lost 4 bases, leaving 6 bases of the junction unmatched. CDR1 and CDR2 from the germline V gene are SGHAT and FQNNGV. The whole variable domain, filled in from reference TRBV11-2 and TRBJ2-1, reads EAGVAQSPRYKIIEKRQSVAFWCNPISGHATLYWYQQILGQGPKLLIQFQNNGVVDDSQLPKDRFSAERLKGVDSTLKIQPAKLEDSAVYLCASSSVAGVHNEQFFGPGTRLTVL.

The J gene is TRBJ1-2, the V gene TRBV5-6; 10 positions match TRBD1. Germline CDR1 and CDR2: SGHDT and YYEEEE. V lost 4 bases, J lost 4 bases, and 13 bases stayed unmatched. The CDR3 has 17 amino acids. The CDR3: CASSPWVTGGGGYGYTF. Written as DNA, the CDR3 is TGTGCCAGCAGCCCCTGGGTGACAGGGGGCGGAGGCTATGGCTACACCTTC.

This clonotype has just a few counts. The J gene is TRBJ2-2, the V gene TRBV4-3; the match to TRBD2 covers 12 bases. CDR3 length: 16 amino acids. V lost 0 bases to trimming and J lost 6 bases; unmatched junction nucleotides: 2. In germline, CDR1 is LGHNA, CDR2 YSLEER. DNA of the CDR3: TGCGCCAGCAGCCAAGAGGCTAGCGGGAGGGCCGGGGAGCTGTTTTTT. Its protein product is CASSQEASGRAGELFF.

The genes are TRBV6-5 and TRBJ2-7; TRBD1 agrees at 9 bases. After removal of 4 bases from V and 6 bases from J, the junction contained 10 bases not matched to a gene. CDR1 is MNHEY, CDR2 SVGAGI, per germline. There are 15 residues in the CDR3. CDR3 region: CASSSPGQGSSEQYF. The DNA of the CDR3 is TGTGCCAGCAGTTCCCCGGGACAGGGCTCATCCGAGCAGTACTTC.

The CDR3 coding sequence is TGTGCCAGCAGCACCAGACTAGCGGGAGGGCCACAGACTGGCTACGAGCAGTACTTC. Translation gives CASSTRLAGGPQTGYEQYF. The chain has TRBV21-1 and TRBJ2-7; the table gives TRBD2 as D, unverified against the DNA. TRBV21-1 is a pseudogene. This CDR3 has 19 amino acids.

This CDR3 reads CASSPTGQPEQYF. CDR3 nucleotides: TGTGCCAGCAGCCCAACCGGACAACCCGAGCAGTACTTC. The chain combines TRBV7-9 with TRBJ2-7, with D perhaps TRBD1 (5 bases). Germline V CDR1 and CDR2: SEHNR, FQNEAQ (reference sequence). V was cut by 5 bases and J by 6 bases, with 14 bases left in between. This CDR3 region has 13 residues.